These 16 T cell receptor beta chains were sequenced from one sample in a study of T cell repertoires in cytomegalovirus infection. These TCRs' antigens remain unknown. TCRdb redid the calling of the reads with MiXCR, one entry per CDR3 protein. This table has about 46,000 distinct CDR3 sequences, approximately 20% appearing once. The source material was CD8+ T cells from cultured PBMCs, sampled from culture after CMV antigen stimulation. These receptors were obtained from a human donor in good health (CMV status not recorded). Some clones in this sample may be carry-over from other donors' samples.

Many counts were recorded for this clonotype. The V gene is TRBV30, the J gene TRBJ1-3, with TRBD1 matching over 9 bases. The germline CDR1 and CDR2 sequences are GTSNPN and SVGIG (reference sequence). The junction had 10 bases not matched to a gene; V was cut back by 3 bases and J by 4 bases. This CDR3 has 16 residues. DNA of the CDR3: TGTGCCTGGAGCTATCCCGGGACAGGGACCGGAAACACCATATATTTT. It codes for CAWSYPGTGTGNTIYF.

This clonotype has just a few counts. The chain joins TRBV28 to TRBJ2-3; 12 nucleotides align to TRBD2. V lost 5 bases to trimming and J lost 6 bases; unmatched junction nucleotides: 9. The length of the CDR3 is 16 residues. Germline V gene lookup returns CDR1 MDHEN and CDR2 SYDVKM. CDR3 DNA sequence: TGTGCCAGCAGTCCGAGACTAGCGGGGGTGGGGGATACGCAGTATTTT. Protein product: CASSPRLAGVGDTQYF.

This clonotype was seen a few times. V is TRBV5-1 and J is TRBJ2-7, with 8 bases matching TRBD2. Losses at the gene ends were 0 bases for V and 0 bases for J; bases not matched to a gene: 8. Germline V CDR1 and CDR2: SGHRS, YFSETQ. The CDR3 loop spans 17 amino acids. CDR3 region: CASSLAGSGDFSYEQYF. Written as DNA, the CDR3 is TGCGCCAGCAGCTTGGCCGGTAGCGGGGACTTCTCCTACGAGCAGTACTTC. The full variable domain, completed using reference TRBV5-1 and TRBJ2-7, is KAGVTQTPRYLIKTRGQQVTLSCSPISGHRSVSWYQQTPGQGLQFLFEYFSETQRNKGNFPGRFSGRQFSNSRSEMNVSTLELGDSALYLCASSLAGSGDFSYEQYFGPGTRLTVT.

This clonotype was found a few times. The chain links TRBV20-1 to TRBJ2-7, with D possibly being TRBD1 or TRBD2 (5 bases each). The germline V gene has CDR1 DFQATT and CDR2 SNEGSKA (reference sequence). CDR3 length: 12 residues. V was clipped by 2 bases and J by 7 bases, with 12 bases between them. This CDR3 is CSARQGDREQYF. In DNA form, the CDR3 reads TGCAGTGCTAGACAGGGAGATAGGGAGCAGTACTTC.

Turning to this clonotype: This clone may be a read error of a much larger clone one base away. The J gene is TRBJ2-7, the V gene TRBV12-3 or TRBV12-4; 8 positions agree with TRBD1. V gave up 6 bases and J gave up 2 bases; unmatched junction bases: 12. There are 16 residues in the CDR3. The CDR3 here is CASSSLNRDRTYEQYF. CDR3 sequence (DNA): TGTGCCAGCAGCTCTTTAAACCGGGACAGGACCTACGAGCAGTACTTC.

In this sample, this clonotype turned up many times. J is TRBJ2-3 and V is TRBV12-5; TRBD2 agrees at 8 bases. With 4 bases clipped from V and 4 bases from J, the junction kept 13 bases outside the gene matches. The germline V gene encodes CDR1 LGHNT and CDR2 FRNRAP. This CDR3 is built from 17 residues. Here the CDR3 reads CASGSGTRGGSPDTQYF. The CDR3 DNA follows: TGTGCTAGTGGTTCCGGGACTAGAGGTGGCTCGCCAGATACGCAGTATTTT.

This clonotype was counted a few times. The gene calls are TRBV7-9 and TRBJ1-1; D is ambiguous. V lost 0 bases and J 1 base, leaving 15 bases between the germline ends. The CDR3 has 17 amino acids. Germline V gene sequence: CDR1 SEHNR, CDR2 FQNEAQ (reference sequence). CDR3 DNA: TGTGCCAGCAGCTTAGCGGTAGGGATCTATGCGAACACTGAAGCTTTCTTT. It yields the protein CASSLAVGIYANTEAFF.

In nucleotides, the CDR3 is TGTGCCAGCAGGCACGACCGGGACAGGGACGACTCTGGAAACACCATATATTTT. Protein sequence: CASRHDRDRDDSGNTIYF. The chain combines TRBV2 with TRBJ1-3, with 9 bases lining up with TRBD1. Germline V gene sequence: CDR1 SNHLY, CDR2 FYNNEI. J lost 0 bases, V lost 6 bases, and 12 bases had no gene match. The CDR3 has 18 residues.

Ten or more counts support this clonotype. V is TRBV25-1 and J is TRBJ2-7; TRBD1 might be the D (7 bases). The CDR3 is 17 amino acids. The ends were cut back, 0 bases at V and 3 bases at J, with 18 bases in the middle. Germline V lookup: CDR1 MGHDK, CDR2 SYGVNS. DNA of the CDR3: TGTGCCAGCAGTGAATACAGGGGGACTCCTCCAGGCTACGAGCAGTACTTC. It specifies CASSEYRGTPPGYEQYF.

Ten or more counts support this clonotype. J is TRBJ1-3 and V is TRBV25-1, with D unresolved. The CDR3 spans 15 residues. Trimming removed 1 base at V and 0 bases at J, with 7 bases between. Per germline, CDR1 MGHDK and CDR2 SYGVNS. The DNA for the CDR3 is TGTGCCAGCAGTGAATCCGGAAACTCTGGAAACACCATATATTTT. Translated: CASSESGNSGNTIYF.

This clonotype was recorded many times. The rearrangement uses TRBV7-9 and TRBJ2-3; perhaps D is TRBD1 or TRBD2 (5 bases each). Germline loops: CDR1 SEHNR, CDR2 FQNEAQ (reference sequence). The ends were cut back, 2 bases at V and 3 bases at J, with 15 bases in the middle. CDR3 length: 16 amino acids. For the CDR3, the DNA is TGTGCCAGCAGCTTAAGACGACTGGGACGAACAGATACGCAGTATTTT. Its protein is CASSLRRLGRTDTQYF.

The chain recombines TRBV2 with TRBJ1-1, with a weak D call TRBD1 (5 bases). This CDR3 is built from 14 residues. The V end was cut by 7 bases, the J end by 1 base, with 13 bases between. The germline V gene encodes CDR1 SNHLY and CDR2 FYNNEI. The CDR3 region has the DNA TGTGCCAGCACTACCGGGGGTCCGAACACTGAAGCTTTCTTT. Translation gives CASTTGGPNTEAFF.

The chain is built from TRBV5-1 and TRBJ2-3; no clear D gene. The germline V and J ends were trimmed by 4 bases and 7 bases, with 13 bases remaining between them. CDR3 length: 13 residues. Germline V gene data show CDR1 as SGHRS and CDR2 as YFSETQ. The CDR3 protein is CASSPVGLNTQYF. The CDR3 nucleotides read TGCGCCAGCAGCCCCGTGGGATTAAATACGCAGTATTTT.

The V call is TRBV12-3 or TRBV12-4, the J call TRBJ2-7; 10 nucleotides match TRBD2. J lost 2 bases, V lost 5 bases, and 6 bases had no gene match. This CDR3 has 15 residues. The CDR3 DNA is TGTGCCAGCAGTCATCTAGCGGGAGACGCCTACGAGCAGTACTTC. It codes for CASSHLAGDAYEQYF.

The V and J genes are TRBV6-5 and TRBJ2-2; D not certain. Per germline, CDR1 MNHEY and CDR2 SVGAGI. Trimming stripped 2 bases from V and 4 bases from J, with 8 bases between. The length of the CDR3 is 14 residues. CDR3 DNA: TGTGCCAGCAGTTACGGTGTGGGCACCGGGGAGCTGTTTTTT. Translated, it gives CASSYGVGTGELFF.

This clonotype was seen repeatedly, ten times or more. The CDR3 loop reads CASSFPEGFSYEQYF. CDR3 in DNA: TGTGCCAGCAGCTTTCCCGAAGGTTTCTCCTACGAGCAGTACTTC. This sequence joins TRBV7-2 and TRBJ2-7, with no clear D. The germline V gene has CDR1 SGHTA and CDR2 FQGNSA. Deletions cut 3 bases from V and 0 bases from J, with 12 bases between. There are 15 residues in the CDR3.